A selection of T cell receptor beta chains follows, all from one sample in a study of blood T cell repertoires in COVID-19. Only in-frame clones appear in the TCRdb table, and some are missing; sequencing was by immunoSEQ multiplex PCR. The table includes about 260,000 clones, 70% to 90% detected once. Sequencing used peripheral blood. The receptors come from a woman in her thirties or forties with acute or convalescent COVID-19. Each CDR3 is given with its conserved first and last residue. The D gene is left open where the match is weak. Only some rows state a clone size, as once, few, many or a class for expanded clones.

TRBJ2-1,-,-,TRBV5-4,TGTGCCAGCACGCTGAGAATACGTGGAGGCGATGAGCAGTTCTTC,CASTLRIRGGDEQFF
TRBJ1-1,-,-,TRBV24-1,TGTGCCACCAGCCCTGGGAGGAACACTGAAGCTTTCTTT,CATSPGRNTEAFF
TRBJ2-5,-,-,TRBV2,TGTGCCAGCAGTGAAGGAGTAGCGGCTTACCAAGAGACCCAGTACTTC,CASSEGVAAYQETQYF
TRBJ2-3,-,-,TRBV5-1,TGCGCCAGCAGCTTGTCCTCTAGCACAGATACGCAGTATTTT,CASSLSSSTDTQYF
TRBJ1-6,TRBD1,-,TRBV5-1,TGCGCCAGCAGCATAGGACAGGGTGAGAATTCACCCCTCCACTTT,CASSIGQGENSPLHF
TRBJ2-4,-,-,TRBV4-1,TGCGCCAGCAGCCAACGACTACTAGCCAAAAACATTCAGTACTTC,CASSQRLLAKNIQYF
TRBJ1-1,-,-,TRBV20-1,TGCAGTGCTAGCCGGGACACTGAAGCTTTCTTT,CSASRDTEAFF
TRBJ1-1,-,-,TRBV5-6,TGTGCCAGCAGCTTCTGGCAGGGAGGATCAAACACTGAAGCTTTCTTT,CASSFWQGGSNTEAFF
TRBJ2-5,-,-,TRBV13,TGTGCCAGCAGCCCCACCAGGGGCTCCCAAGAGACCCAGTACTTC,CASSPTRGSQETQYF
TRBJ1-2,-,-,TRBV30,-,CAWFFGRGNYGYTF
TRBJ1-1,-,-,TRBV10-1,TGCGCCAGCAGATCAGGGCCCCAGGCGGAAGCTTTCTTT,CASRSGPQAEAFF
TRBJ1-1,-,few,TRBV7-8,TGTGCCAGCAGCGCACAGGGTTTGGGCACTGAAGCTTTCTTT,CASSAQGLGTEAFF
TRBJ1-1,-,-,TRBV19,TGTGCCAGTAGTATTCAGGGGTCAAACACTGAAGCTTTCTTT,CASSIQGSNTEAFF
TRBJ1-1,TRBD1,-,TRBV15,TGTGCCACCAGCGGGGACAGGGTGGACGTACCTGAAGCTTTCTTT,CATSGDRVDVPEAFF
TRBJ2-5,TRBD2,-,TRBV7-6,TGTGCCAGCAGCGACGCAATAGCGGGGGGGCCTCGGGAGACCCAGTACTTC,CASSDAIAGGPRETQYF
TRBJ1-2,TRBD1,-,TRBV9,TGTGCCAGCAGCGAGGGGGCTTATGGCTACACCTTC,CASSEGAYGYTF
TRBJ1-1,-,-,TRBV19,TGTGCCAGTAGTATGAGGGTACCCACTGAAGCTTTCTTT,CASSMRVPTEAFF
TRBJ1-1,-,once,TRBV2,TGTGCCAGCATTATCGATAGAGGGTTGCCTGAAGCTTTCTTT,CASIIDRGLPEAFF